A selection of T cell receptor beta chains follows, all from one sample in a study of glioma-infiltrating T cells after dendritic cell vaccination. The protocol was immunoSEQ multiplex PCR, while the TCRdb copy is restricted to in-frame clones and leaves out a portion. This table holds about 65,000 clones, about 89% found once. Sequencing used blood, obtained after dendritic cell vaccination. The origin of the receptors is a human donor with glioblastoma. Each CDR3 is given with its conserved first and last residue. D genes are given only for firm matches. Clone size is shown for a subset of rows, as once, few, many or a class of expanded clone.

j_call: TRBJ1-2
clone_size: NA
v_call: TRBV6-6
d_call: NA
cdr3_aa: CASSQDRPNYGYTF
cdr3_nt: TGTGCCAGCAGTCAAGACAGGCCCAACTATGGCTACACCTTC

j_call: TRBJ1-2
clone_size: NA
v_call: TRBV18
d_call: TRBD1
cdr3_aa: CASSMDRGTIGYTF
cdr3_nt: TGTGCCAGCTCCATGGACAGGGGGACGATCGGCTACACCTTC

j_call: TRBJ2-5
clone_size: few
v_call: TRBV5-1
d_call: TRBD2
cdr3_aa: CASSLEGLDSETQYF
cdr3_nt: TGCGCCAGCAGCTTGGAAGGACTAGACTCAGAGACCCAGTACTTC

j_call: TRBJ2-1
clone_size: NA
v_call: TRBV10-3
d_call: TRBD1
cdr3_aa: CASREGTGVNNEQFF
cdr3_nt: TGTGCCAGCCGAGAAGGGACAGGGGTTAACAATGAGCAGTTCTTC

j_call: TRBJ2-7
clone_size: NA
v_call: TRBV11-2
d_call: TRBD1
cdr3_aa: CASSWKGASYEQYF
cdr3_nt: TGTGCCAGCAGCTGGAAGGGGGCTTCCTACGAGCAGTACTTC

j_call: TRBJ2-7
clone_size: NA
v_call: TRBV7-8
d_call: TRBD1
cdr3_aa: CASSWDRGYEQYF
cdr3_nt: TGTGCCAGCAGCTGGGACAGGGGATACGAGCAGTACTTC

j_call: TRBJ2-5
clone_size: NA
v_call: TRBV5-6
d_call: TRBD1
cdr3_aa: CASSLGGQGQETQYF
cdr3_nt: TGTGCCAGCAGCTTGGGAGGACAGGGCCAAGAGACCCAGTACTTC

j_call: TRBJ1-5
clone_size: few
v_call: TRBV5-1
d_call: TRBD1
cdr3_aa: CASSLSGTGDQPQHF
cdr3_nt: TGCGCCAGCAGCTTGTCCGGGACAGGTGATCAGCCCCAGCATTTT

j_call: TRBJ2-2
clone_size: NA
v_call: TRBV7-2
d_call: TRBD1
cdr3_aa: CASSRQGRNTGELFF
cdr3_nt: TGTGCCAGCAGCAGACAGGGGCGTAACACCGGGGAGCTGTTTTTT

j_call: TRBJ1-1
clone_size: NA
v_call: TRBV6-5
d_call: NA
cdr3_aa: CASTRDNTEAFF
cdr3_nt: TGTGCCAGCACTCGGGATAACACTGAAGCTTTCTTT

j_call: TRBJ2-2
clone_size: once
v_call: TRBV4-3
d_call: TRBD2
cdr3_aa: CASSQERDLAGGTGELFF
cdr3_nt: TGCGCCAGCAGCCAAGAGCGGGACCTAGCGGGGGGGACCGGGGAGCTGTTTTTT

j_call: TRBJ2-7
clone_size: NA
v_call: TRBV29-1
d_call: TRBD1
cdr3_aa: CSVAQQGASEQYF
cdr3_nt: TGCAGCGTTGCACAACAGGGGGCATCCGAGCAGTACTTC

j_call: TRBJ2-3
clone_size: NA
v_call: TRBV15
d_call: TRBD2
cdr3_aa: CATSRPSGSGADTQYF
cdr3_nt: TGTGCCACCAGCAGACCCAGCGGGAGCGGCGCAGATACGCAGTATTTT

j_call: TRBJ2-5
clone_size: NA
v_call: TRBV7-2
d_call: NA
cdr3_aa: CASSAGNGLTQYF
cdr3_nt: TGTGCCAGCAGCGCAGGAAACGGCCTCACCCAGTACTTC

j_call: TRBJ2-3
clone_size: NA
v_call: TRBV20-1
d_call: NA
cdr3_aa: CSARLTDTQYF
cdr3_nt: TGCAGTGCTAGGCTAACAGATACGCAGTATTTT

j_call: TRBJ2-1
clone_size: NA
v_call: TRBV5-1
d_call: NA
cdr3_aa: CASSLGLVNEQFF
cdr3_nt: TGCGCCAGCAGCTTGGGACTTGTCAATGAGCAGTTCTTC

j_call: TRBJ2-7
clone_size: NA
v_call: TRBV10-1
d_call: NA
cdr3_aa: CASSESLIHEQYF
cdr3_nt: TGCGCCAGCAGTGAGTCGCTAATCCACGAGCAGTACTTC

j_call: TRBJ1-2
clone_size: NA
v_call: TRBV2
d_call: TRBD1
cdr3_aa: CASSQLTGVGYTF
cdr3_nt: TGTGCCAGCAGTCAACTGACAGGGGTTGGCTACACCTTC

j_call: TRBJ1-5
clone_size: NA
v_call: TRBV19
d_call: NA
cdr3_aa: CASSMVGQGKGNQPQHF
cdr3_nt: TGTGCCAGTAGTATGGTGGGGCAGGGGAAGGGCAATCAGCCCCAGCATTTT

j_call: TRBJ1-1
clone_size: NA
v_call: TRBV29-1
d_call: NA
cdr3_aa: CSGQTKPNTEAFF
cdr3_nt: TGCAGCGGCCAAACTAAACCGAACACTGAAGCTTTCTTT

j_call: TRBJ1-5
clone_size: NA
v_call: TRBV12-5
d_call: TRBD1
cdr3_aa: CASAGTGNQPQHF
cdr3_nt: TGTGCTAGTGCCGGGACAGGCAATCAGCCCCAGCATTTT

j_call: TRBJ2-7
clone_size: NA
v_call: TRBV4-2
d_call: NA
cdr3_aa: CASSQVGDDSYEQYF
cdr3_nt: TGTGCCAGCAGCCAAGTCGGAGATGACTCCTACGAGCAGTACTTC

j_call: TRBJ1-2
clone_size: NA
v_call: TRBV7-2
d_call: TRBD1
cdr3_aa: CASSYAFRDRGYGYTF
cdr3_nt: TGTGCCAGCAGCTATGCTTTCCGGGACAGGGGATATGGCTACACCTTC

j_call: TRBJ1-4
clone_size: NA
v_call: TRBV18
d_call: TRBD1
cdr3_aa: CASLRDSVSEKLFF
cdr3_nt: TGTGCCAGCTTGCGGGACAGTGTCTCTGAAAAACTGTTTTTT

j_call: TRBJ2-1
clone_size: NA
v_call: TRBV6-4
d_call: TRBD2
cdr3_aa: CASSPSGGYNEQFF
cdr3_nt: TGTGCCAGCAGTCCTAGCGGGGGGTACAATGAGCAGTTCTTC

j_call: TRBJ2-1
clone_size: NA
v_call: TRBV7-2
d_call: TRBD1
cdr3_aa: CASSVTGGEQFF
cdr3_nt: TGTGCCAGCAGCGTGACAGGGGGCGAGCAGTTCTTC

j_call: TRBJ2-7
clone_size: NA
v_call: TRBV29-1
d_call: NA
cdr3_aa: CSVEADSHYEQYF
cdr3_nt: TGCAGCGTTGAAGCTGACAGCCACTACGAGCAGTACTTC

j_call: TRBJ1-2
clone_size: NA
v_call: TRBV18
d_call: NA
cdr3_aa: CASSPSDTRGYTF
cdr3_nt: TGTGCCAGCTCACCATCGGACACACGCGGCTACACCTTC

j_call: TRBJ2-1
clone_size: NA
v_call: TRBV12-1
d_call: NA
cdr3_aa: CASSAGLAGDNEQFF
cdr3_nt: TGTGCCAGCAGCGCGGGACTAGCAGGAGACAATGAGCAGTTCTTC

j_call: TRBJ2-2
clone_size: NA
v_call: TRBV28
d_call: TRBD2
cdr3_aa: CASSLGLARTGELFF
cdr3_nt: TGTGCCAGCAGTCTAGGACTAGCGCGCACCGGGGAGCTGTTTTTT

j_call: TRBJ2-7
clone_size: once
v_call: TRBV29-1
d_call: NA
cdr3_aa: CSGQDYKGHEQYF
cdr3_nt: TGCAGCGGGCAGGACTACAAAGGCCACGAGCAGTACTTC

j_call: TRBJ1-5
clone_size: NA
v_call: TRBV7-2
d_call: NA
cdr3_aa: CASTLGGAYQPQHF
cdr3_nt: TGTGCCAGCACCCTAGGGGGGGCGTATCAGCCCCAGCATTTT

j_call: TRBJ2-3
clone_size: once
v_call: TRBV13
d_call: TRBD2
cdr3_aa: CASSSGTSGGARTQYF
cdr3_nt: TGTGCCAGCAGCTCAGGGACTAGCGGGGGGGCGCGTACGCAGTATTTT

j_call: TRBJ2-2
clone_size: NA
v_call: TRBV4-2
d_call: NA
cdr3_aa: CASNRHGGLTANTGELFF
cdr3_nt: TGTGCCAGCAACCGGCACGGGGGGCTTACCGCGAACACCGGGGAGCTGTTTTTT

j_call: TRBJ2-7
clone_size: NA
v_call: TRBV11-2
d_call: TRBD1
cdr3_aa: CASSPPRGGDRSYEQYF
cdr3_nt: TGTGCCAGCAGCCCTCCCCGAGGGGGCGATCGATCCTACGAGCAGTACTTC

j_call: TRBJ2-3
clone_size: few
v_call: TRBV6-4
d_call: NA
cdr3_aa: CASSVSGGSGDTQYF
cdr3_nt: TGTGCCAGCAGTGTATCCGGAGGGAGTGGAGATACGCAGTATTTT

j_call: TRBJ1-1
clone_size: NA
v_call: TRBV30
d_call: TRBD1
cdr3_aa: CAWNRGLVAFF
cdr3_nt: TGTGCCTGGAACAGGGGACTGGTGGCTTTCTTT

j_call: TRBJ2-3
clone_size: NA
v_call: TRBV5-1
d_call: TRBD2
cdr3_aa: CASSLTSGGPGTDTQYF
cdr3_nt: TGCGCCAGCAGCTTAACTAGCGGGGGGCCGGGCACAGATACGCAGTATTTT

j_call: TRBJ2-7
clone_size: NA
v_call: TRBV7-2
d_call: NA
cdr3_aa: CASSLVWGVNYEQYF
cdr3_nt: TGTGCCAGCAGCTTAGTATGGGGGGTGAACTACGAGCAGTACTTC

j_call: TRBJ1-1
clone_size: NA
v_call: TRBV27
d_call: NA
cdr3_aa: CASSYQDMLTEAFF
cdr3_nt: TGTGCCAGCAGTTACCAGGACATGCTCACTGAAGCTTTCTTT

j_call: TRBJ1-1
clone_size: NA
v_call: TRBV6-5
d_call: NA
cdr3_aa: CASSYGGASTEAFF
cdr3_nt: TGTGCCAGCAGTTACGGGGGGGCGAGCACTGAAGCTTTCTTT

j_call: TRBJ1-5
clone_size: NA
v_call: TRBV7-2
d_call: NA
cdr3_aa: CASNRGDNQPQHF
cdr3_nt: TGTGCCAGCAACCGCGGGGACAATCAGCCCCAGCATTTT

j_call: TRBJ1-2
clone_size: NA
v_call: TRBV4-2
d_call: NA
cdr3_aa: CASSPTGRDGYTF
cdr3_nt: TGTGCCAGCAGCCCTACAGGGAGGGATGGCTACACCTTC

j_call: TRBJ2-5
clone_size: NA
v_call: TRBV11-2
d_call: TRBD2
cdr3_aa: CASSRLAGGNQETQYF
cdr3_nt: TGTGCCAGCAGCCGACTAGCGGGGGGGAACCAAGAGACCCAGTACTTC

j_call: TRBJ1-2
clone_size: few
v_call: TRBV12-5
d_call: TRBD1
cdr3_aa: CASGLGQGPYGYTF
cdr3_nt: TGTGCTAGTGGTTTGGGACAGGGTCCTTATGGCTACACCTTC

j_call: TRBJ2-3
clone_size: NA
v_call: TRBV18
d_call: TRBD2
cdr3_aa: CASSSRLAGTDTQYF
cdr3_nt: TGTGCCAGCTCATCCCGACTAGCTGGGACAGATACGCAGTATTTT

j_call: TRBJ2-7
clone_size: NA
v_call: TRBV7-2
d_call: TRBD2
cdr3_aa: CASSLGGTSGRKTNEQYF
cdr3_nt: TGTGCCAGCAGCTTGGGCGGAACTAGCGGGAGAAAAACCAACGAGCAGTACTTC

j_call: TRBJ1-1
clone_size: NA
v_call: TRBV2
d_call: NA
cdr3_aa: CASSERSGLGTEAFF
cdr3_nt: TGTGCCAGCAGTGAACGGTCAGGGTTGGGGACTGAAGCTTTCTTT

j_call: TRBJ1-3
clone_size: few
v_call: TRBV14
d_call: TRBD1
cdr3_aa: CASSRRMGQGDGNTIYF
cdr3_nt: TGTGCCAGCAGCCGTAGGATGGGACAGGGCGACGGTAACACCATATATTTT

j_call: TRBJ2-7
clone_size: NA
v_call: TRBV5-5
d_call: NA
cdr3_aa: CASSVDDDRFSGYYEQYF
cdr3_nt: TGTGCCAGCAGCGTCGATGATGACAGGTTCTCGGGCTACTACGAGCAGTACTTC

j_call: TRBJ1-1
clone_size: NA
v_call: TRBV27
d_call: NA
cdr3_aa: CASGVGVDTEAFF
cdr3_nt: TGTGCCAGCGGGGTGGGAGTGGACACTGAAGCTTTCTTT

j_call: TRBJ2-3
clone_size: few
v_call: TRBV7-7
d_call: NA
cdr3_aa: CASSLGFGTDTQYF
cdr3_nt: TGTGCTAGCAGCTTAGGTTTCGGCACAGATACGCAGTATTTT

j_call: TRBJ1-5
clone_size: once
v_call: TRBV19
d_call: TRBD1
cdr3_aa: CASSISGGRGQPQHF
cdr3_nt: TGTGCCAGTAGTATTTCAGGGGGCAGGGGACAGCCCCAGCATTTT

j_call: TRBJ2-6
clone_size: NA
v_call: TRBV5-4
d_call: TRBD1
cdr3_aa: CASSLARDSGSGANVLTF
cdr3_nt: TGTGCCAGCAGCTTGGCCCGGGACAGCGGCTCCGGGGCCAACGTCCTGACTTTC

j_call: TRBJ2-7
clone_size: NA
v_call: TRBV30
d_call: TRBD2
cdr3_aa: CAWRTGGAYEQYF
cdr3_nt: TGTGCCTGGAGGACCGGGGGGGCTTACGAGCAGTACTTC

j_call: TRBJ2-6
clone_size: NA
v_call: TRBV27
d_call: NA
cdr3_aa: CASSFATGANVLTF
cdr3_nt: TGTGCCAGCAGTTTCGCGACTGGGGCCAACGTCCTGACTTTC

j_call: TRBJ2-3
clone_size: once
v_call: TRBV5-4
d_call: NA
cdr3_aa: CASSLGGNSRSPFTDTQYF
cdr3_nt: TGTGCCAGCAGCTTGGGGGGCAACTCCCGATCACCTTTCACAGATACGCAGTATTTT

j_call: TRBJ2-7
clone_size: once
v_call: TRBV19
d_call: TRBD1
cdr3_aa: CASSRDRVGRNRYEQYF
cdr3_nt: TGTGCCAGTAGTAGAGACAGGGTAGGACGAAATCGCTACGAGCAGTACTTC

j_call: TRBJ2-1
clone_size: once
v_call: TRBV27
d_call: TRBD1
cdr3_aa: CASSGTQGSYNEQFF
cdr3_nt: TGTGCCAGCAGTGGAACACAGGGGTCCTACAATGAGCAGTTCTTC

j_call: TRBJ1-1
clone_size: NA
v_call: TRBV27
d_call: NA
cdr3_aa: CASSHRTDLALNTEAFF
cdr3_nt: TGTGCCAGCAGTCACCGGACCGACCTAGCTTTGAACACTGAAGCTTTCTTT